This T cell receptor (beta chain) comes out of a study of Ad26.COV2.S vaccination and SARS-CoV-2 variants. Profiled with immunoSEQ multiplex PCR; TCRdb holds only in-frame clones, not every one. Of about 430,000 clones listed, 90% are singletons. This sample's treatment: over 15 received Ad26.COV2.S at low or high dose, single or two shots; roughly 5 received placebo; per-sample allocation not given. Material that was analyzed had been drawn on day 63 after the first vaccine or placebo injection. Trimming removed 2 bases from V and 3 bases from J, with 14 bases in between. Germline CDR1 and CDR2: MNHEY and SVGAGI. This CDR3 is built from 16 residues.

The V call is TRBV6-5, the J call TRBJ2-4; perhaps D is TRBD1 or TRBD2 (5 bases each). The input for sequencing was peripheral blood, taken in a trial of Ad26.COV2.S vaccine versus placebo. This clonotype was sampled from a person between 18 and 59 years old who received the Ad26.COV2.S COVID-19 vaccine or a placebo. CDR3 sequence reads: CASSYGGPLGKNIQYF. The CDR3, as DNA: TGTGCCAGCAGTTACGGGGGACCGTTGGGCAAAAACATTCAGTACTTC.